This paragraph reports one TCR beta chain. What it binds is unknown. CDR3 length equals 15 residues. Trimming took 4 bases from V and 4 from J; bases not matched to a gene: 8. CDR1 and CDR2 from the germline V gene are SGHRS and YFSETQ. The sample is drawn from a study of esophageal squamous cell carcinoma under preoperative chemotherapy. Study context: Samples included peripheral blood T cells as well as tumor-infiltrating lymphocytes.

Time point of the sample: after preoperative PTX-NDP chemotherapy. Study-wide findings and caveats: After treatment, tumor-infiltrating lymphocytes seemed to come partly from incoming peripheral T cells, not only local changes. Clonal contraction, more than amplification, hit abundant clones after paclitaxel-nedaplatin.

TCRdb itself ran the PCR reads through MiXCR, one entry per CDR3 protein. Counted here are 9,500 to 12,000 distinct CDR3 sequences, roughly 60% occurring once; the ten biggest clones make up 29%. This clonotype was sampled from a human donor with esophageal squamous cell carcinoma. The donor label of this sample is uncertain. The chain is built from TRBV5-1 and TRBJ2-1; 7 nucleotides match TRBD1. Sampling was done from a patient given preoperative chemotherapy. In DNA, the CDR3 is TGCGCCAGCAGCCCCGGGACAGTCATTTACAATGAGCAGTTCTTC. Translation gives CASSPGTVIYNEQFF.